This passage covers 19 T cell receptor beta chains from one sample sequenced in a study of cytomegalovirus exposure and HLA in healthy donors. With 60 Vbeta and 13 Jbeta primers, the PCR was carried out. Using immunoSEQ multiplex PCR, the repertoire was profiled, and TCRdb retains in-frame clones only, with some absent. The sample records 110,000 to 150,000 clones, around 73% being singletons. The material sequenced was PBMCs. These receptors all come from a female donor in good health and CMV-seronegative.

This clone appeared a few times. The chain links TRBV2 to TRBJ1-2; D perhaps matches TRBD1 (6 bases). The germline V and J ends were trimmed by 7 bases and 2 bases, with 8 bases remaining between them. This CDR3 is built from 12 residues. CDR1 and CDR2 from the germline V gene are SNHLY and FYNNEI. CDR3 sequence (DNA): TGTGCCAGCATAGGGGGAAACTATGGCTACACCTTC. Amino acids: CASIGGNYGYTF.

This clone was picked up one time. The CDR3 is CASSWTLNYGYTF. For the CDR3, the DNA is TGTGCCAGCAGCTGGACACTCAACTATGGCTACACCTTC. This chain connects TRBV7-3 to TRBJ1-2; D may be TRBD1 (5 bases). The CDR3 is made up of 13 amino acids. Trimming took off 4 bases at V and 2 bases at J, with 8 bases between the two ends. Germline V lookup: CDR1 SGHTA, CDR2 FQGTGA.

J is TRBJ2-7 and V is TRBV27; D unclear. V lost 2 bases and J 6 bases, leaving 11 bases between the germline ends. The CDR3 covers 13 residues. Germline assignment: CDR1 MNHEY and CDR2 SMNVEV (reference sequence). The CDR3 region has the DNA TGTGCCAGCAGTTTAGGGCAGACCTCCGAGCAGTACTTC. The encoded protein is CASSLGQTSEQYF.

The rearrangement uses TRBV11-2 and TRBJ2-7, with 7 bases fitting TRBD1. V lost 1 base, J lost 5 bases, and 8 bases stayed unmatched. CDR1 SGHAT and CDR2 FQNNGV come from the germline V gene. CDR3 length: 15 amino acids. In DNA, the CDR3 is TGTGCCAGCAGCTTAGCTGGTCCGACAGGGAACGAGCAGTACTTC. Encoded protein: CASSLAGPTGNEQYF. Variable domain in full (rest from reference TRBV11-2 and TRBJ2-7): EAGVAQSPRYKIIEKRQSVAFWCNPISGHATLYWYQQILGQGPKLLIQFQNNGVVDDSQLPKDRFSAERLKGVDSTLKIQPAKLEDSAVYLCASSLAGPTGNEQYFGPGTRLTVT.

The chain joins TRBV7-2 to TRBJ1-3, with a possible D match to TRBD1 (5 bases). Germline-derived CDR1 and CDR2 are SGHTA and FQGNSA. V shed 2 bases and J shed 3 bases, with 14 bases lying between them. This CDR3 contains 16 residues. The CDR3 protein is CASSLNTGFVGNTIYF. The CDR3 DNA is TGTGCCAGCAGCTTAAATACAGGTTTTGTTGGAAACACCATATATTTT.

This clone has only a few counts. The J gene is TRBJ2-7, the V gene TRBV5-6; TRBD2 is a possible D gene (6 bases). The germline gives CDR1 SGHDT, CDR2 YYEEEE. V was pared by 0 bases and J by 7 bases, with 8 bases between. The CDR3 is 12 amino acids. The CDR3 region has the DNA TGTGCCAGCAGCTTGGGCGCGGGGGAGCAGTACTTC. This sequence encodes CASSLGAGEQYF.

The chain joins TRBV28 to TRBJ1-2; TRBD1 is a possible D gene (6 bases). The CDR3 spans 16 residues. Per germline, CDR1 MDHEN and CDR2 SYDVKM. V gave up 6 bases and J gave up 6 bases, with 23 bases separating them. The CDR3: CASSGEGVGRGDGYTF. The CDR3 bases are TGTGCCAGCAGCGGAGAGGGGGTAGGAAGGGGTGATGGCTACACCTTC.

This CDR3 is CASFVILGGSYNEQFF. DNA of the CDR3: TGTGCCAGCTTCGTGATATTAGGAGGCTCCTACAATGAGCAGTTCTTC. The chain combines TRBV2 with TRBJ2-1; TRBD2 might be the D (5 bases). Between the trimmed V and J ends, which lost 8 bases and 0 bases, there was a span of 17 bases. Germline CDR1 reads SNHLY; CDR2 reads FYNNEI. This CDR3 comprises 16 residues.

V usage is TRBV5-6 and J usage is TRBJ2-7; 9 bases map to TRBD1. The J segment lost 6 bases and the V segment lost 0 bases, leaving 7 bases of the junction unmatched. The germline gives CDR1 SGHDT, CDR2 YYEEEE. The CDR3 spans 15 residues. CDR3 in DNA: TGTGCCAGCAGCTTGGGCGGGACAGGGAATCGCGAGCAGTACTTC. It specifies CASSLGGTGNREQYF.

This clone has only one observation. The rearrangement uses TRBV28 and TRBJ1-1, with 7 bases identical to TRBD1. Germline assignment: CDR1 MDHEN and CDR2 SYDVKM. Trimming took 7 bases from V and 7 from J; bases not matched to a gene: 6. The CDR3 contains 12 residues. In DNA form, the CDR3 reads TGTGCCAGCAATACCCGACAGGGTGAAGCTTTCTTT. It codes for CASNTRQGEAFF.

V and J are TRBV28 and TRBJ1-1; D not certain. CDR1 and CDR2 (germline): MDHEN, SYDVKM. Trimming took off 7 bases at V and 4 bases at J, with 10 bases between the two ends. CDR3 length: 12 residues. CDR3 sequence: CASNEGGTEAFF. The CDR3, as DNA: TGTGCCAGCAACGAGGGCGGCACTGAAGCTTTCTTT.

The rearrangement uses TRBV5-1 and TRBJ1-1; 7 bases align to TRBD1. V was clipped by 3 bases and J by 2 bases; unmatched bases: 16. The germline V gene encodes CDR1 SGHRS and CDR2 YFSETQ. The CDR3 spans 18 residues. In nucleotides, the CDR3 is TGCGCCAGCAGCTCGGGACCGATCTCGGGACAGAGAAACACTGAAGCTTTCTTT. Its translation is CASSSGPISGQRNTEAFF. The full variable domain, rest sourced from reference TRBV5-1 and TRBJ1-1, is KAGVTQTPRYLIKTRGQQVTLSCSPISGHRSVSWYQQTPGQGLQFLFEYFSETQRNKGNFPGRFSGRQFSNSRSEMNVSTLELGDSALYLCASSSGPISGQRNTEAFFGQGTRLTVV.

This clone was picked up a small number of times. The chain recombines TRBV10-3 with TRBJ2-7; 16 bases fit TRBD2. CDR1 and CDR2 from the germline V gene are ENHRY and SYGVKD. The CDR3 extends over 15 amino acids. J was trimmed by 6 bases and V by 10 bases; bases with no gene match: 9. This CDR3 is CATQGTSGRAPEQYF. In DNA form, the CDR3 reads TGTGCCACCCAGGGGACTAGCGGGAGGGCCCCCGAGCAGTACTTC.

The chain recombines TRBV7-2 with TRBJ2-5, with 11 bases that match TRBD2. The V gene end was trimmed by 5 bases and the J gene end by 5 bases; junction bases not matched to a gene: 13. In germline, CDR1 is SGHTA, CDR2 FQGNSA. The CDR3 has 17 amino acids. The CDR3: CASSPGVAGGPGETQYF. Written as DNA, the CDR3 is TGTGCCAGCAGCCCCGGGGTAGCGGGGGGGCCGGGGGAGACCCAGTACTTC.

This chain links TRBV12-5 with TRBJ2-7; no definite D call. V lost 5 bases and J lost 4, with 6 bases in between. The CDR3 runs 11 residues. Germline CDR1 and CDR2: LGHNT and FRNRAP. The CDR3 coding sequence is TGTGCTAGTGGTCTCCTGTACGAGCAGTACTTC. Amino acid sequence: CASGLLYEQYF.

The V call is TRBV19, the J call TRBJ2-6, with no clear D. The CDR3 has 15 residues. The V gene lost 3 bases and the J gene lost 4 bases, with 10 bases spanning the gap. The germline V gene encodes CDR1 LNHDA and CDR2 SQIVND (reference sequence). The CDR3: CASSMRSGGANVLTF. The CDR3 DNA follows: TGTGCCAGTAGTATGAGGAGTGGGGGGGCCAACGTCCTGACTTTC.

The rearrangement uses TRBV7-9 and TRBJ2-7; TRBD1 might be the D (6 bases). The CDR3 runs to 18 residues. V was pared by 4 bases and J by 2 bases, with 24 bases between. The germline V gene has CDR1 SEHNR and CDR2 FQNEAQ (reference sequence). The CDR3 nucleotides are TGTGCCAGCAGCTCCCCTACTCTAACAGGGAGTTGGGCCTACGAGCAGTACTTC. It is translated as CASSSPTLTGSWAYEQYF.

In this sample, this clone turned up a few times. The gene calls are TRBV5-6 and TRBJ1-5; the D gene is possibly TRBD1 (5 bases). This CDR3 spans 14 amino acids. Germline values: CDR1 SGHDT, CDR2 YYEEEE. Trimming removed 1 base at V and 4 bases at J, with 9 bases between. The chain's CDR3 is CASSLRGWNQPQHF. The CDR3, as DNA: TGTGCCAGCAGCTTGAGGGGATGGAATCAGCCCCAGCATTTT.

This clone was recorded only once. The CDR3 region is CASRDPTSPYEQYF. The CDR3 DNA sequence: TGTGCCAGCAGAGACCCGACTAGCCCTTACGAGCAGTACTTC. The chain links TRBV6-5 to TRBJ2-7; 7 nucleotides match TRBD2. V lost 6 bases, J lost 4 bases, and 9 bases stayed unmatched. This CDR3 contains 14 residues. Germline CDR1 is MNHEY and CDR2 is SVGAGI.